What follows describes a single T cell receptor (beta chain). These data belong to a study of blood T cell repertoires in COVID-19. Turning to the study itself: COVID-19 samples, acute and convalescent, were from the United States, Italy and Spain.

V was shortened by 2 bases and J by 4 bases, with 11 bases between the two germline ends. CDR3 size: 14 residues. Sequenced by immunoSEQ multiplex PCR; TCRdb stores in-frame clones only, minus some. The data contain around 280,000 clones, roughly 87% of them singletons. The rearrangement joins TRBV23-1 to TRBJ1-1; D remains unclear. TRBV23-1 counts as an open reading frame of uncertain function. This TCR came from a woman in her fifties or sixties who had recovered from COVID-19. The sample taken for sequencing was peripheral blood. The CDR3 sequence is CASSQEGFGTEAFF. The CDR3 nucleotides read TGCGCCAGCAGTCAAGAGGGTTTTGGCACTGAAGCTTTCTTT.